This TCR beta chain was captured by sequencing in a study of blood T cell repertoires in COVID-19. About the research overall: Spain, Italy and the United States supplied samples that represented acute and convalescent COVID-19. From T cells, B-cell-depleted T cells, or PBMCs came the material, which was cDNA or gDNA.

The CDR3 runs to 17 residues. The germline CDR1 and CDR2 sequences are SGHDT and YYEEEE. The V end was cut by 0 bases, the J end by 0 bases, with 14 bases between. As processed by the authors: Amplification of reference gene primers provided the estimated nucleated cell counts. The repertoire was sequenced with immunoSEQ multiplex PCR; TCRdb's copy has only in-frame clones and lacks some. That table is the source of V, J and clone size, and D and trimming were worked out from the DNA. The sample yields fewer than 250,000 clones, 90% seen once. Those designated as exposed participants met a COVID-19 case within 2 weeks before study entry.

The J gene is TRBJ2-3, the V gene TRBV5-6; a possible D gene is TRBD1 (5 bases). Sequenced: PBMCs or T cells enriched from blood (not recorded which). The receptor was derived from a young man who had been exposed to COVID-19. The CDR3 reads CASSLVVTATSTDTQYF. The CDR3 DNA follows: TGTGCCAGCAGCTTGGTGGTGACAGCAACTAGCACAGATACGCAGTATTTT.